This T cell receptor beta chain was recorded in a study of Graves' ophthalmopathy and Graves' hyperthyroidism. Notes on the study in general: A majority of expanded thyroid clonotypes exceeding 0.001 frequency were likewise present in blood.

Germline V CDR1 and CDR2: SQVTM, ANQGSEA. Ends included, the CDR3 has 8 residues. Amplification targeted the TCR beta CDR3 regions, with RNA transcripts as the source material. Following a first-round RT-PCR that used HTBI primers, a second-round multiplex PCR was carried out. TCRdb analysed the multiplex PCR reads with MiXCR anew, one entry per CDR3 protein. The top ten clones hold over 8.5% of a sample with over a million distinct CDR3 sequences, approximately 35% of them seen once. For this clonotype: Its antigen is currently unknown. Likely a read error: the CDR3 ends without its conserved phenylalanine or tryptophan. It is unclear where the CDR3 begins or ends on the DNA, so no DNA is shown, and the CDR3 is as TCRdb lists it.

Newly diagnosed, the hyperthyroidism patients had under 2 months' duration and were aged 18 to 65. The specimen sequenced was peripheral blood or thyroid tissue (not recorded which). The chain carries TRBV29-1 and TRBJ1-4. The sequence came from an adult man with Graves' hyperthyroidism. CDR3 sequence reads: CSVGGGNY.